Listed below are T cell receptor beta chains from one sample, sequenced in a study of response to subunit inactivated influenza vaccine. Using its own MiXCR run on the RT-PCR reads, TCRdb lists one record per CDR3 protein. The sample shows more than 150,000 distinct CDR3 sequences, about 10% of them seen only once. Here the sequenced sample was CD8+ T cells sorted from PBMCs, taken roughly 24 months after vaccination. The receptors come from a man aged 50 to 69 who received an inactivated influenza vaccine. Both conserved end residues are part of each CDR3. D genes are given only for firm matches. Where a row states a size, it is once, few, many or the class of an expanded clone; other rows omit it.

v_call,clone_size,cdr3_length,j_call,d_call,cdr3_aa,cdr3_nt
TRBV12-3/TRBV12-4,many,13,TRBJ2-7,NA,CASSGVNHYEQYF,TGTGCCAGCAGTGGGGTGAATCATTACGAGCAGTACTTC
TRBV24-1,many,12,TRBJ2-1,NA,CATSPGWNEQFF,TGTGCCACCAGTCCGGGTTGGAATGAGCAGTTCTTC
TRBV10-3,few,14,TRBJ2-7,TRBD1,CAIGKGQGMGEQYF,TGTGCCATCGGCAAAGGACAGGGGATGGGCGAGCAGTACTTC
TRBV28,NA,14,TRBJ2-2,NA,CASSFKRGTGELFF,TGTGCCAGCAGTTTTAAGAGGGGGACCGGGGAGCTGTTTTTT
TRBV24-1,few,15,TRBJ1-2,TRBD1,CATSDWDRENYGYTF,TGTGCCACCAGTGACTGGGACAGGGAGAACTATGGCTACACCTTC
TRBV12-3/TRBV12-4,NA,15,TRBJ2-3,TRBD2,CASSLYSGSTDTQYF,TGTGCCAGCAGTCTATATAGCGGGAGCACAGATACGCAGTATTTT
TRBV7-9,NA,16,TRBJ2-6,TRBD2,CASSREAASGANVLTF,TGTGCCAGCAGCCGGGAGGCGGCCTCTGGGGCCAACGTCCTGACTTTC
TRBV20-1,NA,13,TRBJ2-7,NA,CSTRGIDSYEQYF,TGCAGTACTAGAGGGATTGATTCCTACGAGCAGTACTTC
TRBV5-1,few,13,TRBJ2-7,NA,CASSFPTRDEQYF,TGCGCCAGCAGCTTCCCCACCAGGGACGAGCAGTACTTC
TRBV20-1,few,12,TRBJ1-1,TRBD1,CRGTGVNTEAFF,TGCAGGGGGACAGGGGTGAACACTGAAGCTTTCTTT
TRBV7-2,many,16,TRBJ2-3,NA,CASSLVFLSGTDTQYF,TGTGCCAGCAGCTTAGTTTTCCTGTCTGGCACAGATACGCAGTATTTT
TRBV6-1,few,17,TRBJ2-6,TRBD1,CASSPRTGFSGANVLTF,TGTGCCAGCAGTCCACGGACAGGCTTCTCTGGGGCCAACGTCCTGACTTTC
TRBV6-2/TRBV6-3,NA,15,TRBJ2-3,NA,CASSYSPGAGDTQYF,TGTGCCAGCAGTTACTCACCGGGAGCGGGAGATACGCAGTATTTT
TRBV29-1,many,14,TRBJ2-7,NA,CSVTNRGTPYEQYF,TGCAGCGTTACCAATCGCGGGACCCCCTACGAGCAGTACTTC
TRBV14,few,17,TRBJ2-3,NA,CASSQDPSPLMTDTQYF,TGTGCCAGCAGCCAAGATCCCTCGCCGCTTATGACAGATACGCAGTATTTT
TRBV9,NA,15,TRBJ2-3,TRBD2,CASSVVGGSTDTQYF,TGTGCCAGCAGCGTAGTAGGCGGGAGTACAGATACGCAGTATTTT
TRBV29-1,few,14,TRBJ2-7,NA,CSVEELGGTYEQYF,TGCAGCGTTGAAGAATTGGGGGGAACCTACGAGCAGTACTTC
TRBV28,NA,15,TRBJ2-2,NA,CASSLFPGSTGELFF,TGTGCCAGCAGTTTATTCCCAGGCTCCACCGGGGAGCTGTTTTTT
TRBV29-1,few,12,TRBJ1-2,NA,CSVDGQGEGYTF,TGCAGCGTTGACGGGCAGGGTGAGGGCTACACCTTC